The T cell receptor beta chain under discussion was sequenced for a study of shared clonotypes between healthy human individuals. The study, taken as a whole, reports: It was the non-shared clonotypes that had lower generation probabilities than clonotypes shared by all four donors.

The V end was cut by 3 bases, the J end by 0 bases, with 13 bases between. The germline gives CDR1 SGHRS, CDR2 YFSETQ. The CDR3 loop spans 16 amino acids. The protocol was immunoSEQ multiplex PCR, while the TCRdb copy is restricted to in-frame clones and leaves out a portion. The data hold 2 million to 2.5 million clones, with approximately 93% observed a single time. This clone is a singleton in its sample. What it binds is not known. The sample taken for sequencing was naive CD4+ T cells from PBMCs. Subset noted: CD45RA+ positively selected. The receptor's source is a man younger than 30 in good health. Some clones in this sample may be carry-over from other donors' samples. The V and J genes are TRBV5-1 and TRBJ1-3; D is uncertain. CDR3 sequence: CASSSGRLSSGNTIYF. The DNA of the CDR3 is TGCGCCAGCAGCTCTGGACGGTTGAGCTCTGGAAACACCATATATTTT.